This is a list of T cell receptor beta chains from one sample in a study of CD8 T cells in Susac syndrome. TCRdb passed the immunoSEQ multiplex PCR reads through MiXCR, listing each CDR3 protein once. The sample has about 400,000 distinct CDR3 sequences; about 85% are singletons. The sequenced sample was CD8+ T cells from PBMCs. The receptor set was obtained from a human donor with multiple sclerosis. CDR3s include the opening cysteine and the closing phenylalanine or tryptophan. The D gene is left open where the match is weak. Clone size, where shown, is once, few, many, or a class for clones that have expanded.

v_gene	j_gene	abundance	d_gene	CDR3aa	CDR3nt
TRBV27	TRBJ1-4	once	NA	CASRPMGVHPEKLFF	TGTGCCAGCAGACCGATGGGGGTTCACCCAGAAAAACTGTTTTTT
TRBV6-5	TRBJ2-5	NA	NA	CASTSQGIQETQYF	TGTGCCAGCACTTCCCAGGGGATTCAAGAGACCCAGTACTTC
TRBV19	TRBJ2-2	once	NA	CASKSVENTGELFF	TGTGCCAGTAAATCGGTTGAAAACACCGGGGAGCTGTTTTTT
TRBV30	TRBJ2-7	once	TRBD2	CAWRLAGGSYEQYF	TGTGCCTGGAGATTAGCGGGAGGCTCCTACGAGCAGTACTTC
TRBV15	TRBJ2-7	NA	NA	CATSRTRQESSYEQYF	TGTGCCACCAGCAGAACCCGACAGGAGAGCTCCTACGAGCAGTACTTC
TRBV5-1	TRBJ2-7	NA	TRBD1	CASSLQDRVYEQYF	TGCGCCAGCAGCTTACAGGACAGGGTCTACGAGCAGTACTTC
TRBV27	TRBJ1-6	NA	TRBD1	CASSLSLPGGFLNSPLHF	TGTGCCAGCAGTTTATCATTGCCAGGGGGGTTTCTTAATTCACCCCTCCACTTT
TRBV20-1	TRBJ2-2	NA	TRBD1	CSASQPGQGLTGELFF	TGCAGTGCTAGCCAGCCGGGACAGGGGTTGACCGGGGAGCTGTTTTTT
TRBV6-5	TRBJ2-7	NA	TRBD2	CASSYSSGGALEQYF	TGTGCCAGCAGTTACTCTAGCGGGGGGGCCCTCGAGCAGTACTTC
TRBV14	TRBJ2-1	NA	TRBD2	CASSSPGLAVQDEQFF	TGTGCCAGCAGCTCACCGGGACTAGCGGTTCAAGATGAGCAGTTCTTC
TRBV6-6	TRBJ1-1	NA	NA	CASSYLMTENTEAFF	TGTGCCAGCAGTTACCTGATGACGGAGAACACTGAAGCTTTCTTT
TRBV5-1	TRBJ2-2	NA	NA	CASSLDKGWGTGELFF	TGCGCCAGCAGCTTGGATAAGGGGTGGGGCACCGGGGAGCTGTTTTTT
TRBV21-1	TRBJ2-3	NA	NA	CASSARRGLDNTDTQYF	TGTGCCAGCAGCGCGAGGAGGGGACTAGACAACACAGATACGCAGTATTTT
TRBV21-1	TRBJ2-7	NA	NA	CASSTRDRGPYEQYF	TGTGCCAGCAGCACTCGGGACAGGGGGCCCTACGAGCAGTACTTC
TRBV27	TRBJ1-1	NA	NA	CASSLFPGSGTEAFF	TGTGCCAGCAGTTTATTCCCGGGATCGGGCACTGAAGCTTTCTTT
TRBV7-9	TRBJ2-7	few	TRBD2	CASSTSGRHEQYF	TGTGCCAGCAGTACTAGCGGGAGGCACGAGCAGTACTTC
TRBV4-1	TRBJ2-7	few	NA	CASSQGDGAYEQYF	TGCGCCAGCAGCCAGGGGGACGGCGCCTACGAGCAGTACTTC